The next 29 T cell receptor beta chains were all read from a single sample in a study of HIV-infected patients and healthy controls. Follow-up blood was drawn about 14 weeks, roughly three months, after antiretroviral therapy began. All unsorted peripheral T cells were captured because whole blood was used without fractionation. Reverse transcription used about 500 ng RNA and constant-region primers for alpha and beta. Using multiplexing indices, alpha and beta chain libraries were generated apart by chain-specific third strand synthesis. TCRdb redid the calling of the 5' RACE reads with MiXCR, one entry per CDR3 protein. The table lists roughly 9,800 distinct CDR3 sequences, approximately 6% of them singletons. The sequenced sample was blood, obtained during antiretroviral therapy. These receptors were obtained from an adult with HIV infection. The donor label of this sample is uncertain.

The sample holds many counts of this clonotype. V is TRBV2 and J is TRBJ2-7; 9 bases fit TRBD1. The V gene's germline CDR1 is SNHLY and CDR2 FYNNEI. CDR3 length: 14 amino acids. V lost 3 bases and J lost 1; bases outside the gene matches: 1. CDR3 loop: CASSDGTGSYEQYF. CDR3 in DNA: TGTGCCAGCAGTGACGGGACAGGGTCCTACGAGCAGTACTTC.

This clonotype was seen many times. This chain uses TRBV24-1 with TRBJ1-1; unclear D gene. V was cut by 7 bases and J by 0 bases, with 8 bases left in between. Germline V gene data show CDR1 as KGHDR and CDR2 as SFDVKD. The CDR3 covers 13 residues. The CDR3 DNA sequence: TGTGCCACCAGGGACGGCATGAACACTGAAGCTTTCTTT. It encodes CATRDGMNTEAFF.

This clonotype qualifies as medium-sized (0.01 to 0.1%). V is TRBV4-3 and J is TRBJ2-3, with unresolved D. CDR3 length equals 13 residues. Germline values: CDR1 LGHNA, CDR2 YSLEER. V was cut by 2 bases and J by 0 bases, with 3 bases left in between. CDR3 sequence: CASSQTSTDTQYF. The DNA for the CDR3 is TGCGCCAGCAGCCAAACTAGCACAGATACGCAGTATTTT.

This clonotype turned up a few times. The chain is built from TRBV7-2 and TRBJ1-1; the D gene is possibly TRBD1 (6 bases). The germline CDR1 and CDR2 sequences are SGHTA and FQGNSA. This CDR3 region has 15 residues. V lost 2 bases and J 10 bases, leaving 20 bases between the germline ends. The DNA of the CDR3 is TGTGCCAGCAGCTTAAAAAGGGGTTCAGGGGAAAGAGCTTTCTTT. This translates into CASSLKRGSGERAFF.

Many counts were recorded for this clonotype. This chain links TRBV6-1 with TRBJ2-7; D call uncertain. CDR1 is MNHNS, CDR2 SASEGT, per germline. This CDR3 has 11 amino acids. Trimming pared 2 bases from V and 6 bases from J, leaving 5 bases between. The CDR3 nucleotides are TGTGCCAGCAGTGAATCCGGCGAGCAGTACTTC. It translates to CASSESGEQYF.

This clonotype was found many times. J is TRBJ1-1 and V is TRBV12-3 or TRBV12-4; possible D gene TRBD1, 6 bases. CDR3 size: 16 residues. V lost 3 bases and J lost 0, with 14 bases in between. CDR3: CASSFDRKGLNTEAFF. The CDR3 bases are TGTGCCAGCAGTTTTGACAGGAAGGGCCTGAACACTGAAGCTTTCTTT.

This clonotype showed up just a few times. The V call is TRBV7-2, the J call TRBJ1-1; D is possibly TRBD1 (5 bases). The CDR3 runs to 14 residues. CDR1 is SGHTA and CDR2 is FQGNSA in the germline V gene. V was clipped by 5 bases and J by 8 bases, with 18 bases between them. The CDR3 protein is CASSLTTANPEAFF. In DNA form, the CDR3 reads TGTGCCAGCAGCCTCACGACAGCAAATCCAGAAGCTTTCTTT.

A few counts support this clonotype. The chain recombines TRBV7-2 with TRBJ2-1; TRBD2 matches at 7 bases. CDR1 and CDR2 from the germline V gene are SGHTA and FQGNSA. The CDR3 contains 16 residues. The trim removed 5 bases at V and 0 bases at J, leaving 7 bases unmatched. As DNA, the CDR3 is TGTGCCAGCAGCGGGGGGGGGTCCCCCTCCTACAATGAGCAGTTCTTC. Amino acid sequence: CASSGGGSPSYNEQFF.

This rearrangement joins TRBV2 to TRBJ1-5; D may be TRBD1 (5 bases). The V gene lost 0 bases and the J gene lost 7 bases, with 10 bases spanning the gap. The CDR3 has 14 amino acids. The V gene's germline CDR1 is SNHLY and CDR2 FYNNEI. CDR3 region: CASSEARAGQPQHF. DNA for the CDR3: TGTGCCAGCAGTGAAGCGCGGGCAGGGCAGCCCCAGCATTTT.

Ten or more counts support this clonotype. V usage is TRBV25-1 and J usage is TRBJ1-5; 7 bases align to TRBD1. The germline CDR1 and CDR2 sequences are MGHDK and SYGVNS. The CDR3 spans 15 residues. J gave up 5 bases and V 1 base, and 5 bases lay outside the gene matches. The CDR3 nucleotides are TGTGCCAGCAGTGAATTAGACAGGGAGGATCAGCCCCAGCATTTT. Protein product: CASSELDREDQPQHF.

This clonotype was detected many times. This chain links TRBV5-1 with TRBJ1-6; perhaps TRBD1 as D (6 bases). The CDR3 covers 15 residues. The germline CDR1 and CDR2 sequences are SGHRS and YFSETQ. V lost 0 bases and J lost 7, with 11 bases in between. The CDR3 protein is CASSLDRAVNSPLHF. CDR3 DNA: TGCGCCAGCAGCTTGGACAGGGCAGTAAATTCACCCCTCCACTTT.

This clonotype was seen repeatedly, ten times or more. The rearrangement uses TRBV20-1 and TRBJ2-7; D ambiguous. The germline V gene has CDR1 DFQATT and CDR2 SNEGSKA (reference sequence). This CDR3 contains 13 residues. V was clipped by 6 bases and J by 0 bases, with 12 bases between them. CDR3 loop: CSAWPRSSYEQYF. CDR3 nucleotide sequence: TGCAGTGCCTGGCCGAGGAGCTCCTACGAGCAGTACTTC.

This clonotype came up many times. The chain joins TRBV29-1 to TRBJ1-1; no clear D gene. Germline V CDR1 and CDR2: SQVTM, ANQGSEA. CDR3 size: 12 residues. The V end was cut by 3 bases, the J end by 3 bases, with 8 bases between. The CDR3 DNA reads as TGCAGCGTTGAGTCTGTGGACACTGAAGCTTTCTTT. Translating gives CSVESVDTEAFF.

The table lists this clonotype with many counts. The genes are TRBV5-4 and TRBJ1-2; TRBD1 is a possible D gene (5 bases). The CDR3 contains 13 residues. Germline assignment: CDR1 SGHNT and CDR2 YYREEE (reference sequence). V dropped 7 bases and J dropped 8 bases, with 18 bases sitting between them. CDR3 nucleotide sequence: TGTGCCAGCGCGGGGGTTTGGCCCCCGGGCTACACCTTC. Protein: CASAGVWPPGYTF.

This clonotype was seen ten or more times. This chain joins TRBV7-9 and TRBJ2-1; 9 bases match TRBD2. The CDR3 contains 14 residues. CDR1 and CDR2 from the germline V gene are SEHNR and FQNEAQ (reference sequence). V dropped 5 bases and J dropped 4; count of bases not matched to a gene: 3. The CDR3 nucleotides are TGTGCCAGCAGCACCACTAGCGGGTACAATGAGCAGTTCTTC. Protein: CASSTTSGYNEQFF.

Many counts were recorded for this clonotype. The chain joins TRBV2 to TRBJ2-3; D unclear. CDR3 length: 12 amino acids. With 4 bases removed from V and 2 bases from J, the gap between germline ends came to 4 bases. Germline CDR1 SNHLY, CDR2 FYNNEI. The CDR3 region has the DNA TGTGCCAGCAGTGTCGACACAGATACGCAGTATTTT. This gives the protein CASSVDTDTQYF.

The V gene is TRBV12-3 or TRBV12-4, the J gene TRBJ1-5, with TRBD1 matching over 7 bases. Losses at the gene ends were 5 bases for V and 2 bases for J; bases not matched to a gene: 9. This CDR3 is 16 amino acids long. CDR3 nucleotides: TGTGCCAGCAGTCCCGAACAGGGGAAACGCAATCAGCCCCAGCATTTT. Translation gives CASSPEQGKRNQPQHF.

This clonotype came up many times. The DNA of the CDR3 is TGTGCCAGCAGCTTGGACTTTAACACCGGGGAGCTGTTTTTT. Translation: CASSLDFNTGELFF. This chain joins TRBV7-3 and TRBJ2-2; possibly TRBD2 for D (5 bases). This CDR3 comprises 14 residues. Germline V gene data show CDR1 as SGHTA and CDR2 as FQGTGA. V shed 3 bases and J shed 2 bases, with 7 bases lying between them.

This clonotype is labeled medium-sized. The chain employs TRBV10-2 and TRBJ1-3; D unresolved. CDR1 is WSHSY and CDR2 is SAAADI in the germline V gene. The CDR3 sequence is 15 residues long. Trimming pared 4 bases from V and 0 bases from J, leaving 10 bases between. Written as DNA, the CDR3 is TGCGCCAGCAGTGTCGGTGAGGGCTCTGGAAACACCATATATTTT. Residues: CASSVGEGSGNTIYF.

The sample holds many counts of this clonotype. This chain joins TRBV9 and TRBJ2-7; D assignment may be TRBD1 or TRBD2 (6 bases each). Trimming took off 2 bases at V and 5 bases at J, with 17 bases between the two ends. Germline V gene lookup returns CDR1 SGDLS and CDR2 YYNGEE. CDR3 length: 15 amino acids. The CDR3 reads CASSVSRGASDEQYF. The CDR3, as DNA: TGTGCCAGCAGCGTGTCAAGGGGGGCGAGTGACGAGCAGTACTTC.

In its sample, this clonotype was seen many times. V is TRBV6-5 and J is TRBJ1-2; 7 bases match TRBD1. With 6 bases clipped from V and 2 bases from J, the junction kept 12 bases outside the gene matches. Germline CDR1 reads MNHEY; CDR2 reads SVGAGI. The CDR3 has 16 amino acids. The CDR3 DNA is TGTGCCAGCAGCGACAGGGAGTGGTCGAAGAACTATGGCTACACCTTC. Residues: CASSDREWSKNYGYTF.

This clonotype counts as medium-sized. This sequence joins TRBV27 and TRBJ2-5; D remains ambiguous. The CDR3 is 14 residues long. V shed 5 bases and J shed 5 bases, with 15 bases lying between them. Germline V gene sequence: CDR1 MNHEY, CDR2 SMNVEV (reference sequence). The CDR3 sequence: CASSPTYPQETQYF. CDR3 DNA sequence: TGTGCCAGCAGTCCAACATACCCCCAGGAGACCCAGTACTTC.

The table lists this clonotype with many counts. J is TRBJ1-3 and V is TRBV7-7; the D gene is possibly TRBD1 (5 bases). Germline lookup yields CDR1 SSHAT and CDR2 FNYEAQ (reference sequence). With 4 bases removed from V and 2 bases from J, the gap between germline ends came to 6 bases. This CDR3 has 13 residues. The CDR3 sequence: CASSSTAGNTIYF. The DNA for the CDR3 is TGTGCCAGCAGCTCGACAGCTGGAAACACCATATATTTT.

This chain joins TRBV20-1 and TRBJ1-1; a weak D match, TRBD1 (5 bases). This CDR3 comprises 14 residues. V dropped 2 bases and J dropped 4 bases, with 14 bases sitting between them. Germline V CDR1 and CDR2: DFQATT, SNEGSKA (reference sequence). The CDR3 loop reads CSARIPTGGTEAFF. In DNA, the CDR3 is TGCAGTGCTAGAATCCCTACTGGGGGCACTGAAGCTTTCTTT.

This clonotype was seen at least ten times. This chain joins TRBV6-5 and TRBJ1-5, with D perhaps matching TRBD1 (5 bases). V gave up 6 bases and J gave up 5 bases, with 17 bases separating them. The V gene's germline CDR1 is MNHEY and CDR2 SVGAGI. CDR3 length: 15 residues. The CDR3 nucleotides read TGTGCCAGCAGACCTACAGGTGTAATTGATCAGCCCCAGCATTTT. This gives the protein CASRPTGVIDQPQHF.

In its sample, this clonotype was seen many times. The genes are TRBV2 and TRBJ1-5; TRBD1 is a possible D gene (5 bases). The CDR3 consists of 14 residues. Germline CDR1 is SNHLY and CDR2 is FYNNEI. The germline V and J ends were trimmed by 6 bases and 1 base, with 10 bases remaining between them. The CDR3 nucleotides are TGTGCCAGCAGCGGACAAGGGAGCAATCAGCCCCAGCATTTT. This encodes CASSGQGSNQPQHF. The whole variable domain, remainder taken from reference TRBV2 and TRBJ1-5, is EPEVTQTPSHQVTQMGQEVILRCVPISNHLYFYWYRQILGQKVEFLVSFYNNEISEKSEIFDDQFSVERPDGSNFTLKIRSTKLEDSAMYFCASSGQGSNQPQHFGDGTRLSIL.

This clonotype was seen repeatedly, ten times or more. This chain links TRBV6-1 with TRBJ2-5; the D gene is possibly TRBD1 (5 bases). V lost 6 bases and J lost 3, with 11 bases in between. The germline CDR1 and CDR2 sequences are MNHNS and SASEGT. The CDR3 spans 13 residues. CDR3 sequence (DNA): TGTGCCAGCAGACGACAGACAGAAGAGACCCAGTACTTC. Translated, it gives CASRRQTEETQYF.

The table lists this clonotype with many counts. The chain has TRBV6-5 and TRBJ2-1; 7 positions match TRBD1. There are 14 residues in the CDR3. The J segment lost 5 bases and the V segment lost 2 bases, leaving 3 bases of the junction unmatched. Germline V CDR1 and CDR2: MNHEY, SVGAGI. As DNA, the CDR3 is TGTGCCAGCAGTTACCCGGGGACAGACAATGAGCAGTTCTTC. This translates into CASSYPGTDNEQFF.

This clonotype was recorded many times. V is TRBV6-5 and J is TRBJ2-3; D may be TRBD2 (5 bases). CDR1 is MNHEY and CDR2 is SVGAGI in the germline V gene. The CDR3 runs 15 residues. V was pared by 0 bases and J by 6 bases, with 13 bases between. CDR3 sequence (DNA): TGTGCCAGCAGTTACTCGAACTCGGGGAAGGATACGCAGTATTTT. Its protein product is CASSYSNSGKDTQYF.